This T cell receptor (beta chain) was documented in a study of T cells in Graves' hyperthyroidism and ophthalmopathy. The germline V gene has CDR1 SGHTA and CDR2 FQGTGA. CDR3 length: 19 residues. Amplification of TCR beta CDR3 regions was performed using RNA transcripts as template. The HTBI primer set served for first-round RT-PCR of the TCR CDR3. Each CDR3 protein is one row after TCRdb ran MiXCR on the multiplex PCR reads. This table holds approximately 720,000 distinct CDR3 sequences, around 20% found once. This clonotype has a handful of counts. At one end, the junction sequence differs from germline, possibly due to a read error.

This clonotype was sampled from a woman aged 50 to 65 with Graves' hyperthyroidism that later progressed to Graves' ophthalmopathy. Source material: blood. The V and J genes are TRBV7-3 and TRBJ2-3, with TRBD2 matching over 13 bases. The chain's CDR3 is CASSRPGLAGPWGTDTRYF. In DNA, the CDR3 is TGTGCCAGCAGCCGTCCGGGACTAGCGGGACCTTGGGGCACAGATACGCGGTATTTT.